The rows below give T cell receptor beta chains drawn from one sample of a study of cytomegalovirus exposure and HLA in healthy donors. The data were produced by immunoSEQ multiplex PCR, yet TCRdb's version contains in-frame clones alone and is incomplete. Its table lists some 62,000 clones. The specimen was PBMCs. The receptor source for this set is a man aged 25 to 40 in good health and CMV-seropositive. CDR3s include the opening cysteine and the closing phenylalanine or tryptophan. D genes are given only for firm matches.

>TRBJ2-5|TRBV30|TRBD2
TGTGCCTGGAGTGCGGGACTAGCGGTTGGGACCCAGTACTTC
CAWSAGLAVGTQYF
>TRBJ2-1|TRBV6-1|TRBD2
TGTGCCATCGACCCCGGGAGGGCCATGGATGAGCAGTTCTTC
CAIDPGRAMDEQFF
>TRBJ1-2|TRBV5-4|TRBD1
TGTGCCAGCAGCTTGGCCCATAGGACAGGGAACTATGGCTACACCTTC
CASSLAHRTGNYGYTF
>TRBJ2-7|TRBV4-1|TRBD1
TGCGCCAGCAGCCAACTAGGGGGCAGCTCCTACGAGCAGTACTTC
CASSQLGGSSYEQYF
>TRBJ1-6|TRBV11-2|-
TGTGCCAGCAGCTACGCGGACAGCTCCTATAATTCACCCCTCCACTTT
CASSYADSSYNSPLHF
>TRBJ2-3|TRBV4-1|TRBD2
TGCGCCAGCAGCCGCTTAGCGGGGGGGCCCGATACGCAGTATTTT
CASSRLAGGPDTQYF
>TRBJ2-1|TRBV5-6|TRBD2
TGTGCCAGCAGCCCGGCCGGGACTAGCGGGGGTGAGCAGTTCTTC
CASSPAGTSGGEQFF
>TRBJ2-3|TRBV29-1|TRBD2
TGCAGCGTTGGACTAGCGGGATCTTCTAGCACAGATACGCAGTATTTT
CSVGLAGSSSTDTQYF
>TRBJ1-4|TRBV6-1|TRBD1
TGTGCCAGCAGTGAGTACAGGGGTAATGAAAAACTGTTTTTT
CASSEYRGNEKLFF
>TRBJ2-5|TRBV11-3|-
TGTGCCAGCAGCCCCAGGGGAACCCAAGAGACCCAGTACTTC
CASSPRGTQETQYF
>TRBJ2-4|TRBV6-6|-
TGTGCCAGCAGCCTCGCGGAGGGAGGTATCAAAAACATTCAGTACTTC
CASSLAEGGIKNIQYF
>TRBJ2-5|TRBV4-2|-
TGTGCCAGCAGCCAAGATGGAGACAGATACTTTCAAGAGACCCAGTACTTC
CASSQDGDRYFQETQYF
>TRBJ1-2|TRBV30|-
TGTGCCTGGAGTGTCGTCTATGGCTACACCTTC
CAWSVVYGYTF
>TRBJ2-7|TRBV11-3|-
TGTGCCAGCAGCCGAAGATACAGGGAACCCTACGAGCAGTACTTC
CASSRRYREPYEQYF
>TRBJ2-5|TRBV28|TRBD1
TGTGCCAGCAGAACGGACAGGGGGTTGGAGACCCAGTACTTC
CASRTDRGLETQYF
>TRBJ2-5|TRBV11-3|TRBD2
TGTGCCAGCAAAGACACCACAGGACTAGCGGGAGTGGCCGAGACCCAGTACTTC
CASKDTTGLAGVAETQYF
>TRBJ1-2|TRBV5-4|-
TGTGCCAGCAGCCCCAGCTTCGACAGTTCGCTGGATGGCTACACCTTC
CASSPSFDSSLDGYTF
>TRBJ1-2|TRBV4-2|-
TGTGCCAGCCTACAACAGGGCGGCTATGGCTACACCTTC
CASLQQGGYGYTF
>TRBJ1-4|TRBV10-3|-
TGTGCCATCAGTGAGTCGGGAGGTAGGGGTAGTGAAAAACTGTTTTTT
CAISESGGRGSEKLFF
>TRBJ1-6|TRBV30|TRBD1
TGTGCCTGGACCCCCACCGACAGGGGCTCCTATAATTCACCCCTCCACTTT
CAWTPTDRGSYNSPLHF
>TRBJ2-7|TRBV2|-
TGTGCCAGCAGTCAAGACAGCTACGAGCAGTACTTC
CASSQDSYEQYF
>TRBJ2-1|TRBV7-9|TRBD2
TGTGCCAGCAGCCGCTGGCGGGGGAGGGTCAATGAGCAGTTCTTC
CASSRWRGRVNEQFF
>TRBJ1-3|TRBV15|-
TGTGCCACCAGCAGAGATCGGGGGAGTGGAAACAACATATATTTT
CATSRDRGSGNNIYF
>TRBJ2-1|TRBV2|-
TGTGCCAGCATGCCGGGATCCTCCTACAATGAGCAGTTCTTC
CASMPGSSYNEQFF
>TRBJ2-5|TRBV15|TRBD2
TGTGCCACCAGCAGGACGATTAGCGGGGGGGCCCGTGAGACCCAGTACTTC
CATSRTISGGARETQYF
>TRBJ2-6|TRBV19|-
TGTGCCAGTACCCAACAGAGCTCTGGGGCCAACGTCCTGACTTTC
CASTQQSSGANVLTF
>TRBJ2-7|TRBV11-3|TRBD1
TGTGCCAGCAGCTTAACCGGGACAGGGGTCCACGAGCAGTACTTC
CASSLTGTGVHEQYF
>TRBJ2-5|TRBV29-1|-
TGCAGCGTGAGGCATGTCCAAGAGACCCAGTACTTC
CSVRHVQETQYF
>TRBJ2-5|TRBV19|TRBD2
TGTGCCAGTAGTACGACTAGCGGGGGTGAGACCCAGTACTTC
CASSTTSGGETQYF
>TRBJ2-2|TRBV15|TRBD2
TGTGCCACCAGCAGAGATGGCGGGAGAAACACCGGGGAGCTGTTTTTT
CATSRDGGRNTGELFF
>TRBJ1-1|TRBV6-5|-
TGTGCCAGCAGTTACGGGACACCGAACACTGAAGCTTTCTTT
CASSYGTPNTEAFF
>TRBJ2-6|TRBV4-2|TRBD1
TGTGCCAGCAGCCAAGATTGGACAGGAAGCTCTGGGGCCAACGTCCTGACTTTC
CASSQDWTGSSGANVLTF
>TRBJ2-3|TRBV14|TRBD2
TGTGCCAGCAGCCAAGATCTCCGGGGGGGCCATTCGGATACGCAGTATTTT
CASSQDLRGGHSDTQYF
>TRBJ1-5|TRBV30|-
TGTGCCTGGAGTGCGACAACTAGCAATCAGCCCCAGCATTTT
CAWSATTSNQPQHF
>TRBJ2-7|TRBV6-1|-
TGTGCCAGCTCCGGGACTTTCAGCTCCTACGAGCAGTACTTC
CASSGTFSSYEQYF
>TRBJ1-3|TRBV4-1|-
TGCGCCAGCAGCGGGCGGGACTCTGGAAACACCATATATTTT
CASSGRDSGNTIYF
>TRBJ2-7|TRBV5-1|-
TGCGCCAGCAGCCCCGGGGACACTTCCTACGAGCAGTACTTC
CASSPGDTSYEQYF
>TRBJ1-2|TRBV19|-
TGTGCCAGTAGTATCGCGGGAGGTGAACGATATGGCTACACCTTC
CASSIAGGERYGYTF
>TRBJ2-4|TRBV28|TRBD1
TGTGCCAGCACCTTAACACAGGGGGCAGGCAAAAACATTCAGTACTTC
CASTLTQGAGKNIQYF
>TRBJ2-3|TRBV9|TRBD2
TGTGCCAGCAGCGTAGCTGGCGGACTAGCGGGGACAGATACGCAGTATTTT
CASSVAGGLAGTDTQYF
>TRBJ2-7|TRBV7-8|TRBD2
TGTGCCAGCAGCCCGCGGACTAGCGGGGGCCTTAGCTCCTACGAGCAGTACTTC
CASSPRTSGGLSSYEQYF
>TRBJ1-1|TRBV7-6|-
TGTGCCAGCAGCGGGGAGGGAAGGAACACTGAAGCTTTCTTT
CASSGEGRNTEAFF
>TRBJ2-1|TRBV27|TRBD2
TGTGCCAGCAGATCCGGGACTAGCGTTTACAATGAGCAGTTCTTC
CASRSGTSVYNEQFF
>TRBJ2-3|TRBV6-5|-
TGTGCCAGCAGTTACGAACCCAGATTCACAGATACGCAGTATTTT
CASSYEPRFTDTQYF
>TRBJ2-3|TRBV11-1|-
TGTGCCAGCAGCTTAGGGGAGGAACGGTCCGCTAGCACAGATAAGCAGTATTTT
CASSLGEERSASTDKQYF
>TRBJ1-6|TRBV6-4|-
TGTGCCAGCAAGACTTTTAGATCCTATAATTCACCCCTCCACTTT
CASKTFRSYNSPLHF
>TRBJ2-5|TRBV20-1|-
TGCAGTGCTACCAGGGGTGAGACCCAGTACTTC
CSATRGETQYF
>TRBJ2-7|TRBV20-1|-
TGCAGTGCTAGTTTCGGGTACGAGCAGTACTTC
CSASFGYEQYF
>TRBJ1-1|TRBV2|-
TGTGCCAGCAAGTGGGGGGGCACTGAAGCTTTCTTT
CASKWGGTEAFF
>TRBJ2-5|TRBV6-6|-
TGTGCCAGCACTGGGGACGGGACTCCAGAAGGGACCCAGTACTTC
CASTGDGTPEGTQYF
>TRBJ1-1|TRBV7-2|-
TGTGCCAGCAGCCTTACGACTAACACTGAAGCTTTCTTT
CASSLTTNTEAFF
>TRBJ1-1|TRBV11-2|-
TGTGCCAGCAGCTCTTCGAGGCGGACTGAAGCTTTCTTT
CASSSSRRTEAFF
>TRBJ2-7|TRBV6-6|-
TGTGCCAGCAGTCCAGACTACGAGCAGTACTTC
CASSPDYEQYF
>TRBJ2-1|TRBV9|TRBD2
TGTGCCAGCAGCCCACGACTAGCCCAAAGCTCCTACAATGAGCAGTTCTTC
CASSPRLAQSSYNEQFF
>TRBJ2-3|TRBV15|TRBD1
TGTGCCACCAGCCCCCGGACAGGGTCGATCACAGATACGCAGTATTTT
CATSPRTGSITDTQYF
>TRBJ2-7|TRBV4-1|-
TGCGCCAGCAGCCAAGACGGCAGGGGTTCCTACGAGCAGTACTTC
CASSQDGRGSYEQYF
>TRBJ1-1|TRBV5-4|-
TGTGCCAGCAGCTTGTTAGTGGAGGCTAGCGACGAGGCTTTCTTT
CASSLLVEASDEAFF
>TRBJ2-5|TRBV14|TRBD2
TGTGCCAGCGGGACTAGCGGGACAGAGACCCAGTACTTC
CASGTSGTETQYF
>TRBJ1-1|TRBV6-5|-
TGTGCCAGCAGTCGCCGGGACAAGAGTGAAGCTTTCTTT
CASSRRDKSEAFF